The clone carrying this T cell receptor (beta chain) was found many times. The data stem from a study of blood T cells in healthy people across ages. Peripheral blood samples of approximately 10 milliliters were drawn from each donor. At least 7 million PBMCs were isolated per sample. Germline assignment: CDR1 SGHTA and CDR2 FQGNSA. The V and J ends lost 4 bases and 3 bases, in that order; junction bases with no gene match: 3. The CDR3 extends over 15 amino acids. PCR was performed a second time for roughly 6 to 12 cycles using a sample-barcoded 5' primer and a J-beta primer mix. From the 5' RACE reads, TCRdb called clonotypes with MiXCR, one entry per CDR3 protein. This sample has just under 900,000 distinct CDR3 sequences; 29% occur once, and the top ten carry roughly 17%.

The chain joins TRBV7-2 to TRBJ1-4; 9 bases agree with TRBD1. This TCR was recovered from a woman of 80 years or more in good health. The sequenced sample consisted of blood. In nucleotides, the CDR3 is TGTGCCAGCAGCTCGCGGACAGGGGCTAATGAAAAACTGTTTTTT. This translates into CASSSRTGANEKLFF.